This T cell receptor (beta chain) was retrieved from a study of STAT5B mutations in CD4+ large granular lymphocyte leukemia (dated by TCRdb to between 2021 and 2024). Study-level background: Among healthy controls, the CDR3 'QG' motif was associated with a particular HLA allele. The study compared the TCRbeta repertoires of patients with CD4+ T-cell large granular lymphocyte leukemia against those of healthy blood donors. Flow cytometry on FACSCanto II or FACSVerse showed that the purified fractions were more than 95% pure among lymphocytes.

The healthy controls were 30 to 45 blood donors, and the buffy coats of these donors were supplied by the Finnish Red Cross blood service. All TCR-sequenced material derived from peripheral blood: patient blood samples and healthy donor buffy coats. Peripheral blood mononuclear cells were isolated by Ficoll-Hypaque gradient centrifugation. CD4+ cells were purified magnetically from the buffy coats of healthy controls. Genomic DNA was extracted using the Gentra Puregene Cell and Tissue kit, and a Qubit 2.0 fluorometer was used to quantify it. What the study reported, not specific to this receptor: CD4-sorted patient repertoires appeared more clonal than healthy CD4+ repertoires, and this difference persisted after removing the putative leukemic clones. The main leukemic clonotypes were found to be private to each patient, although around 24% of the main leukemic clonotypes were detected at low frequency in the non-leukemic repertoires of other patients. The data were not HLA-matched, and the higher clonality in CD4+ T-LGLL than in CD8+ T-LGLL could be due to the relatively small sample size.

TCRbeta rearrangements were sequenced from genomic DNA using the immunoSEQ assay at survey resolution. In the source study's methods: In the TCR sequencing data, the lowest productive clonotype frequency that could be detected was 2.59 x 10-5. Only productive TCRbeta rearrangements, meaning sequences that were complete and in-frame, were kept for the analyses. Simpson clonality, calculated in the immunoSEQ Analyzer version 3.0, was used as the measure of sample clonality. Clones were binned by frequency as very rare, small, medium, large (1-20%) or hyperexpanded (>20%). Generation probabilities were estimated with OLGA 1.2.3, V-gene circos plots were made with VDJtools, specificities were searched in VDJdb, and CDR3 motifs were identified with GLIPH. The source is immuneACCESS, and TCRdb retained only in-frame sequences with V and J called. Part of the clones is not carried over; for the studies checked, unresolved V genes explain less than half of this, and the remainder is unexplained. V, J and clone size reflect that table, while D and trimming were determined from the DNA. In all, the sample holds approximately 34,000 clones, and around three quarters of those were seen once. The top ten clonotypes cover roughly 2% of the sample.

As concerns this clone: There is no known antigen for this receptor. Base-call qualities are not available, and no considerably larger clone is one nucleotide away.

Sequenced: CD4+ T cells from blood buffy coats. The source of this sequence is a human donor in good health.

The CDR3 in this case is CASRRIGGEQFF. The nucleotides read TGTGCCAGCAGACGAATTGGAGGGGAGCAGTTCTTC. This sequence uses TRBV11-2 and TRBJ2-1, and TRBD2 may be the D gene, going by 6 matching bases. The cysteine opens and the phenylalanine closes a CDR3 of 12 amino acids. Only the CDR3 DNA is retained, 36 bases long and in frame from the first base. The germline V gene gives CDR1 as SGHAT and CDR2 as FQNNGV. V is shortened by 6 bases, J by 10 bases, and the region joining them spans 13 bases. The full variable domain, with segments outside the CDR3 supplied by the reference TRBV11-2 and TRBJ2-1 proteins, appears as EAGVAQSPRYKIIEKRQSVAFWCNPISGHATLYWYQQILGQGPKLLIQFQNNGVVDDSQLPKDRFSAERLKGVDSTLKIQPAKLEDSAVYLCASRRIGGEQFFGPGTRLTVL.